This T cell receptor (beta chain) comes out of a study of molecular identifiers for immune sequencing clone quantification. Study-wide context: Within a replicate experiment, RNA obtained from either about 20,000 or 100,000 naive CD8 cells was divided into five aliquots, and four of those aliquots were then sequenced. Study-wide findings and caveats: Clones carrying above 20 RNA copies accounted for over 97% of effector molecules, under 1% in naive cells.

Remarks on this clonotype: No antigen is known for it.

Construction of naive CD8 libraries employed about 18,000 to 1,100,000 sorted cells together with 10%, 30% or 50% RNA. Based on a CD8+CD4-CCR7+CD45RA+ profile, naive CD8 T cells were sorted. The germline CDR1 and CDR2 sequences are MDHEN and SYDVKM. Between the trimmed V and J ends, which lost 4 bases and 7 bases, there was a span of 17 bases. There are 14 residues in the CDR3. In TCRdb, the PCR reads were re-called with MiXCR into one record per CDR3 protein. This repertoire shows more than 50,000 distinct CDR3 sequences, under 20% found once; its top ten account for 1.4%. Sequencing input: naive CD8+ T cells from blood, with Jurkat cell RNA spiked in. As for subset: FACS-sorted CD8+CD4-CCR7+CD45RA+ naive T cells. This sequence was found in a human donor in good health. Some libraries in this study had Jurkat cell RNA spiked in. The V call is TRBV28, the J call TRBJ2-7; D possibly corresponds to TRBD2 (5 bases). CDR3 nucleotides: TGTGCCAGCAGTTCCCGGATTACTCCGGGGGAGCAGTACTTC. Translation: CASSSRITPGEQYF.